Described below is a single T cell receptor (beta chain) sequence and its context. This sample is part of a study of cytomegalovirus exposure and HLA in healthy donors. With 1 base removed from V and 7 bases from J, the gap between germline ends came to 22 bases. The CDR3 loop spans 16 amino acids. Germline lookup yields CDR1 SQVTM and CDR2 ANQGSEA. In the PCR, 60 Vbeta and 13 Jbeta primers were used. Sequencing was performed with immunoSEQ multiplex PCR; in TCRdb, only in-frame clones are kept and a portion is missing. The sample lists about 140,000 clones, approximately 80% occurring once. The specimen sequenced was PBMCs. The clonotype was recovered from a woman in her forties or fifties in good health and CMV-seropositive. V usage is TRBV29-1 and J usage is TRBJ1-2; TRBD1 might be the D (5 bases). The CDR3 bases are TGCAGCGTTGAAGGCGGCCAATGGGCAGGGTCGGGTGGCTACACCTTC. This codes for CSVEGGQWAGSGGYTF.